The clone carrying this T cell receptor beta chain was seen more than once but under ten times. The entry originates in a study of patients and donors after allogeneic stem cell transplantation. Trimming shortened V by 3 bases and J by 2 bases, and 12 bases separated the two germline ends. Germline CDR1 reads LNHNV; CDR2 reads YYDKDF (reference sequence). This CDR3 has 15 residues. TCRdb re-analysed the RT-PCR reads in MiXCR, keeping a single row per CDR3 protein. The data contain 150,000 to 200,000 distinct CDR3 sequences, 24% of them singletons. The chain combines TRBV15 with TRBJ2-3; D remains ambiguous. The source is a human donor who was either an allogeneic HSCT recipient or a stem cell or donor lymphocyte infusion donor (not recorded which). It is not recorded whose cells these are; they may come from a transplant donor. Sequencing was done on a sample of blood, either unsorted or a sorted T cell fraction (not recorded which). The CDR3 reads CATSRDPLATDTQYF. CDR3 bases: TGTGCCACCAGCAGGGACCCCTTAGCCACAGATACGCAGTATTTT.